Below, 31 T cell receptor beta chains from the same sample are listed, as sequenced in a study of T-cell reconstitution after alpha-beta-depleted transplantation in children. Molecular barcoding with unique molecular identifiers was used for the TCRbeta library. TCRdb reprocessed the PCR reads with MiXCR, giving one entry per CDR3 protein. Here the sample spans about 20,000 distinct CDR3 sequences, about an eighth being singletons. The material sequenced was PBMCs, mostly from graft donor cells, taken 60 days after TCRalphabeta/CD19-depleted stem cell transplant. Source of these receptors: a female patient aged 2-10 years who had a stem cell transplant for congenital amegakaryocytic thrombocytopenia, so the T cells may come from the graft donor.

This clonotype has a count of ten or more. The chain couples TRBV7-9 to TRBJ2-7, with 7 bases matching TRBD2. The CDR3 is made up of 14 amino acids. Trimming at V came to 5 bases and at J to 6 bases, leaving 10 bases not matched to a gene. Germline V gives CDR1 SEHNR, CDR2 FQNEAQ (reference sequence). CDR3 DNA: TGTGCCAGCAGCCCCCGTACGGGCGGGGGCGAGCAGTACTTC. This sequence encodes CASSPRTGGGEQYF.

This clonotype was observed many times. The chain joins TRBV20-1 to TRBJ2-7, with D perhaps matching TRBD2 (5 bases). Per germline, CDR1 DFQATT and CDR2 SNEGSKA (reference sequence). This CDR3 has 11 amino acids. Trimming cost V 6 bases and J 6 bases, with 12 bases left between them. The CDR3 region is CSAITGSEQYF. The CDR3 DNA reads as TGCAGTGCCATCACGGGGAGCGAGCAGTACTTC.

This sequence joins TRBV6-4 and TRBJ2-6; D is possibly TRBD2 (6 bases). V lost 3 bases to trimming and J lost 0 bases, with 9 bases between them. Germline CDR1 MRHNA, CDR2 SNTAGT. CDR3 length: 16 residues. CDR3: CASSEGSGSGANVLTF. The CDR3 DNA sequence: TGTGCCAGCAGTGAGGGTAGCGGCTCTGGGGCCAACGTCCTGACTTTC.

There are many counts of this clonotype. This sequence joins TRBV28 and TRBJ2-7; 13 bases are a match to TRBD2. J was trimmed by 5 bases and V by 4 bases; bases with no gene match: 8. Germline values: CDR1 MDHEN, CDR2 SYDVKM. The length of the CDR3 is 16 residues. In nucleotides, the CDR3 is TGTGCCAGCAGTTCGGGACTAGCGGGGCCTGATGACGAGCAGTACTTC. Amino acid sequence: CASSSGLAGPDDEQYF.

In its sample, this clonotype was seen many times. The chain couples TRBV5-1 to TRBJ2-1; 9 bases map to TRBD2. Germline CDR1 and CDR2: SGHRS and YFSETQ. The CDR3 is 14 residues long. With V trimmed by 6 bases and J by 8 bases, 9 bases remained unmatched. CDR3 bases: TGCGCCAGCACGTCAGGGACTAGCACTTATGAGCAGTTCTTC. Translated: CASTSGTSTYEQFF. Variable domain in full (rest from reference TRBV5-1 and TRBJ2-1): KAGVTQTPRYLIKTRGQQVTLSCSPISGHRSVSWYQQTPGQGLQFLFEYFSETQRNKGNFPGRFSGRQFSNSRSEMNVSTLELGDSALYLCASTSGTSTYEQFFGPGTRLTVL.

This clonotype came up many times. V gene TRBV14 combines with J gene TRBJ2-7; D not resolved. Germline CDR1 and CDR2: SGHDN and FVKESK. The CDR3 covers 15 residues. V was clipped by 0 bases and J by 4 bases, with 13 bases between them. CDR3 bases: TGTGCCAGCAGCCAAGATCCGGCAGCGAATTACGAGCAGTACTTC. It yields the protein CASSQDPAANYEQYF.

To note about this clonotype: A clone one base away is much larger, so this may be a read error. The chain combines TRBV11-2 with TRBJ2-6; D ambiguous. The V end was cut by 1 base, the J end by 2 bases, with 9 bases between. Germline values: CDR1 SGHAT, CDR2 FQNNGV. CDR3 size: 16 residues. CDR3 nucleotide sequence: TGTGCCAGCAGCTTAGCAGGAGTAACTGGGGCCAACGTCCTGACTTTC. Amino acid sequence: CASSLAGVTGANVLTF.

CDR3 sequence reads: CATSRGGADGELFF. CDR3 nucleotide sequence: TGTGCCACCAGCAGAGGGGGGGCGGACGGGGAGCTGTTTTTT. The V call is TRBV15, the J call TRBJ2-2, with D perhaps being TRBD1 or TRBD2 (6 bases each). Trimming left V 1 base short and J 7 bases short, with 10 bases between. The germline V gene encodes CDR1 LNHNV and CDR2 YYDKDF (reference sequence). The length of the CDR3 is 14 residues.

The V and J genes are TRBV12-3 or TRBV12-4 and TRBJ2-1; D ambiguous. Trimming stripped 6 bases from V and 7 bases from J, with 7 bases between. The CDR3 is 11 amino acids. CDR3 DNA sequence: TGTGCCAGCAGAGTCAATAATGAGCAGTTCTTC. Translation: CASRVNNEQFF.

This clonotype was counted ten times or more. The CDR3 sequence is CASSQAVRHEQYF. The CDR3 DNA reads TGTGCCAGCAGCCAAGCCGTTCGGCACGAGCAGTACTTC. The V gene is TRBV3-1, the J gene TRBJ2-7, with no clear D. V lost 1 base and J 5 bases, leaving 9 bases between the germline ends. Per the germline V gene, CDR1 is LGHDT and CDR2 is YNNKEL (reference sequence). There are 13 residues in the CDR3.

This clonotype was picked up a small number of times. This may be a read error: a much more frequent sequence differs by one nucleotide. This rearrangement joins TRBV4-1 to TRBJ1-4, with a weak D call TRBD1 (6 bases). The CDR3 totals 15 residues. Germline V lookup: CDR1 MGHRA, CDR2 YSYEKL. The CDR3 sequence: CASSHHGTTNENLFF. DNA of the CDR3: TGCGCCAGCAGCCACCATGGGACAACTAATGAAAATCTGTTTTTT.

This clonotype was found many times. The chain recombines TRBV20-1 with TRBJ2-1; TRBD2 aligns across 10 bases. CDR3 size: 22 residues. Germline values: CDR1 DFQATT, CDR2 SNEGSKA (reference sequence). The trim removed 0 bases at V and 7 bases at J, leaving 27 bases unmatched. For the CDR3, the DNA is TGCAGTGCTAGAGATCCCTACGGGGTAGAGCGGGAGGGCCTTAAGATGGGTAATGAGCAGTTCTTC. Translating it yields CSARDPYGVEREGLKMGNEQFF.

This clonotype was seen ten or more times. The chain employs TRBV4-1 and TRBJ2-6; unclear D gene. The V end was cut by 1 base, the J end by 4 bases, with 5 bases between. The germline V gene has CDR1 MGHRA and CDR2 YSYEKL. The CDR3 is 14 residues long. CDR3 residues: CASSQVRGANVLTF. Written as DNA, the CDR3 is TGCGCCAGCAGCCAAGTCCGAGGGGCCAACGTCCTGACTTTC.

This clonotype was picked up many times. CDR3 sequence: CASSLELPGFYGYTF. In DNA, the CDR3 is TGTGCCAGCAGCTTAGAACTCCCAGGGTTCTATGGCTACACCTTC. V gene TRBV7-2 combines with J gene TRBJ1-2; TRBD1 is a possible D gene (5 bases). V lost 1 base and J 4 bases, leaving 13 bases between the germline ends. The germline V gene encodes CDR1 SGHTA and CDR2 FQGNSA. CDR3 length equals 15 residues.

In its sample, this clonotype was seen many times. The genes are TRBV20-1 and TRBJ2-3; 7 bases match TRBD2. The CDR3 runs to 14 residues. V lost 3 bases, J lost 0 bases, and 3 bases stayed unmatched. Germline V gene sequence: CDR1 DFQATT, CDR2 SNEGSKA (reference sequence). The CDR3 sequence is CSARPSGSTDTQYF. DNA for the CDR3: TGCAGTGCTAGGCCTAGCGGCAGCACAGATACGCAGTATTTT.

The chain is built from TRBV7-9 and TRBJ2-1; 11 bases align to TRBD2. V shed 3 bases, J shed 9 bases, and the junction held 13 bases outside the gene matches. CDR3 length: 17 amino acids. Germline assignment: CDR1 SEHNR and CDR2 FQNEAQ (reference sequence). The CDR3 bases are TGTGCCAGCAGCTTCCGACCAACTAGCGGGAGACGTAGTGAGCAGTTCTTC. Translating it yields CASSFRPTSGRRSEQFF. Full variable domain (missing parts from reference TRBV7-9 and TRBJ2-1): DTGVSQNPRHKITKRGQNVTFRCDPISEHNRLYWYRQTLGQGPEFLTYFQNEAQLEKSRLLSDRFSAERPKGSFSTLEIQRTEQGDSAMYLCASSFRPTSGRRSEQFFGPGTRLTVL.

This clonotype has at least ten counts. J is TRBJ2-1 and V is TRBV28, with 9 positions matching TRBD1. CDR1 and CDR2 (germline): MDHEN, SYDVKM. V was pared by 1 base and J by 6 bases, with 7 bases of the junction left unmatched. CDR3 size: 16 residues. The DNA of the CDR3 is TGTGCCAGCAGTTTATTCCAACGGACAGGGGTCAATGAGCAGTTCTTC. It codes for CASSLFQRTGVNEQFF.

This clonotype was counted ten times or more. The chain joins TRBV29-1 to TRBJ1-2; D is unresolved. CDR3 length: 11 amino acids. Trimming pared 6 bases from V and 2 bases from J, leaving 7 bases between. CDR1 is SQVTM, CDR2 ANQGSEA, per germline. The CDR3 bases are TGCAGCGTGACGGAAAACTATGGCTACACCTTC. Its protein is CSVTENYGYTF. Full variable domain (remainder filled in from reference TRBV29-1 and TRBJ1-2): SAVISQKPSRDICQRGTSLTIQCQVDSQVTMMFWYRQQPGQSLTLIATANQGSEATYESGFVIDKFPISRPNLTFSTLTVSNMSPEDSSIYLCSVTENYGYTFGSGTRLTVV.

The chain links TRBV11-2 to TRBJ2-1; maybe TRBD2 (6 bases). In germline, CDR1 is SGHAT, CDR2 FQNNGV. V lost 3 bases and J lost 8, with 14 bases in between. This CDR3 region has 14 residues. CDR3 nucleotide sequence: TGTGCCAGCAGCTTCCGCGGGAATGTCTATGAGCAGTTCTTC. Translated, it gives CASSFRGNVYEQFF.

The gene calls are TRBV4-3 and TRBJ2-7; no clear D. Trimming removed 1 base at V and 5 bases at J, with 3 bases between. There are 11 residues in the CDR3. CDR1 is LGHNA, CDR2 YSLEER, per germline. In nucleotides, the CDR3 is TGCGCCAGCAGCCAAGGGGACGAGCAGTACTTC. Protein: CASSQGDEQYF.

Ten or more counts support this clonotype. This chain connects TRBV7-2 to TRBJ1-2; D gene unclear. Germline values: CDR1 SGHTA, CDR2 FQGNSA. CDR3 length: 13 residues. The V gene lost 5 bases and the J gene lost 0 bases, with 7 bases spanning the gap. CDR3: CASSPSTNYGYTF. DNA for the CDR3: TGTGCCAGCAGCCCGAGCACTAACTATGGCTACACCTTC.

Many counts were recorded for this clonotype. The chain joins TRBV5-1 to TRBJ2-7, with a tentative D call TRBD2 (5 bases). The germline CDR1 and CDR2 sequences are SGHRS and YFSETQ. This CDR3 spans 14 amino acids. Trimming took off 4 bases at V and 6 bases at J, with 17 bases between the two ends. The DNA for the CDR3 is TGCGCCAGCAGCCTTTCGACTACTGTCGGCGAGCAGTACTTC. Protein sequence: CASSLSTTVGEQYF.

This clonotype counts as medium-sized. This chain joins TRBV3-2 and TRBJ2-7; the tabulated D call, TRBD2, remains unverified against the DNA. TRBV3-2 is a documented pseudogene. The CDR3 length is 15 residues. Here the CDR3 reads CASSLTSSGSYEQYF. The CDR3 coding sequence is TGTGCCAGCAGCCTAACGAGTAGCGGGAGCTACGAGCAGTACTTC.

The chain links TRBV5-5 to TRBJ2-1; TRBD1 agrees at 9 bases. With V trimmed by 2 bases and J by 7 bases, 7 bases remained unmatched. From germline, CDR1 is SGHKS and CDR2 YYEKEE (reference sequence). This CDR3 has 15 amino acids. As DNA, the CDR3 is TGTGCCAGCAGCTTAGGAGGACAGGGGCGGAATGAGCAGTTCTTC. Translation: CASSLGGQGRNEQFF.

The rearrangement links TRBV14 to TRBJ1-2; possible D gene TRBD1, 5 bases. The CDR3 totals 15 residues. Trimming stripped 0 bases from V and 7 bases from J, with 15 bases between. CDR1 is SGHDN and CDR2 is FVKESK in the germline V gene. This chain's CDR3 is CASSQESGRVRGYTF. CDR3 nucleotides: TGTGCCAGCAGCCAAGAGTCAGGCAGGGTGCGTGGCTACACCTTC.

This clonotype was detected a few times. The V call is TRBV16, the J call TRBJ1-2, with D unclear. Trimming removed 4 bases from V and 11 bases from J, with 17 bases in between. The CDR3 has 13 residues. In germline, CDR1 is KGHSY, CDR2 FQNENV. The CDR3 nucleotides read TGTGCCAGCAGCCTAAGCACCCCTTATGTTTACACCTTC. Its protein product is CASSLSTPYVYTF. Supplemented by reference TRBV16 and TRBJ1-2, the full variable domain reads GEEVAQTPKHLVRGEGQKAKLYCAPIKGHSYVFWYQQVLKNEFKFLISFQNENVFDETGMPKERFSAKCLPNSPCSLEIQATKLEDSAVYFCASSLSTPYVYTFGSGTRLTVV.

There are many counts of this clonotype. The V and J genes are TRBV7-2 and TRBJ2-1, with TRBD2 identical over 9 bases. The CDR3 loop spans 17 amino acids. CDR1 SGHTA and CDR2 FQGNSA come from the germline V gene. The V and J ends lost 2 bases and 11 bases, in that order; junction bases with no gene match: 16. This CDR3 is CASSLKMAGLATKKQFF. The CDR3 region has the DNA TGTGCCAGCAGCTTAAAGATGGCAGGACTAGCGACAAAAAAGCAGTTCTTC.

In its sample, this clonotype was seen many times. The CDR3 region is CSASQPGTQYF. CDR3 in DNA: TGCAGTGCTAGTCAGCCCGGGACTCAATACTTC. The chain has TRBV20-1 and TRBJ2-7, with D possibly TRBD2 on 6 matching bases. Germline loops: CDR1 DFQATT, CDR2 SNEGSKA (reference sequence). The CDR3 runs 11 residues. Trimming removed 3 bases at V and 13 bases at J, with 16 bases between.

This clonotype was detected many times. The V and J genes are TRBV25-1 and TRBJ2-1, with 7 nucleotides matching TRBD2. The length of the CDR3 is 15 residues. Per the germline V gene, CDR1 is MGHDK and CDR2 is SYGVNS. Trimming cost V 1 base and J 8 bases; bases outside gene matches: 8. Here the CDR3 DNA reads TGTGCCAGCAGTGAATGGGCGGGAGAAGTCGATGAGCAGTTCTTC. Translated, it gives CASSEWAGEVDEQFF.

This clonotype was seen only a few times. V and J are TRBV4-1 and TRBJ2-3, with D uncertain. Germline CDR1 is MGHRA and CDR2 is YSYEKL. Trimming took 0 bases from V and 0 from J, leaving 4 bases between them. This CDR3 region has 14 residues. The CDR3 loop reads CASSQDLSTDTQYF. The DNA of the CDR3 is TGCGCCAGCAGCCAAGATCTAAGCACAGATACGCAGTATTTT.

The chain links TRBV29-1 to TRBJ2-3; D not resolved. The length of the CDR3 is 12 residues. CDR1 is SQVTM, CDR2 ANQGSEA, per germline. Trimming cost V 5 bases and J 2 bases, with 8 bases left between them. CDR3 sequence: CSVHPDTDTQYF. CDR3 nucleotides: TGCAGCGTTCATCCGGACACAGATACGCAGTATTTT.